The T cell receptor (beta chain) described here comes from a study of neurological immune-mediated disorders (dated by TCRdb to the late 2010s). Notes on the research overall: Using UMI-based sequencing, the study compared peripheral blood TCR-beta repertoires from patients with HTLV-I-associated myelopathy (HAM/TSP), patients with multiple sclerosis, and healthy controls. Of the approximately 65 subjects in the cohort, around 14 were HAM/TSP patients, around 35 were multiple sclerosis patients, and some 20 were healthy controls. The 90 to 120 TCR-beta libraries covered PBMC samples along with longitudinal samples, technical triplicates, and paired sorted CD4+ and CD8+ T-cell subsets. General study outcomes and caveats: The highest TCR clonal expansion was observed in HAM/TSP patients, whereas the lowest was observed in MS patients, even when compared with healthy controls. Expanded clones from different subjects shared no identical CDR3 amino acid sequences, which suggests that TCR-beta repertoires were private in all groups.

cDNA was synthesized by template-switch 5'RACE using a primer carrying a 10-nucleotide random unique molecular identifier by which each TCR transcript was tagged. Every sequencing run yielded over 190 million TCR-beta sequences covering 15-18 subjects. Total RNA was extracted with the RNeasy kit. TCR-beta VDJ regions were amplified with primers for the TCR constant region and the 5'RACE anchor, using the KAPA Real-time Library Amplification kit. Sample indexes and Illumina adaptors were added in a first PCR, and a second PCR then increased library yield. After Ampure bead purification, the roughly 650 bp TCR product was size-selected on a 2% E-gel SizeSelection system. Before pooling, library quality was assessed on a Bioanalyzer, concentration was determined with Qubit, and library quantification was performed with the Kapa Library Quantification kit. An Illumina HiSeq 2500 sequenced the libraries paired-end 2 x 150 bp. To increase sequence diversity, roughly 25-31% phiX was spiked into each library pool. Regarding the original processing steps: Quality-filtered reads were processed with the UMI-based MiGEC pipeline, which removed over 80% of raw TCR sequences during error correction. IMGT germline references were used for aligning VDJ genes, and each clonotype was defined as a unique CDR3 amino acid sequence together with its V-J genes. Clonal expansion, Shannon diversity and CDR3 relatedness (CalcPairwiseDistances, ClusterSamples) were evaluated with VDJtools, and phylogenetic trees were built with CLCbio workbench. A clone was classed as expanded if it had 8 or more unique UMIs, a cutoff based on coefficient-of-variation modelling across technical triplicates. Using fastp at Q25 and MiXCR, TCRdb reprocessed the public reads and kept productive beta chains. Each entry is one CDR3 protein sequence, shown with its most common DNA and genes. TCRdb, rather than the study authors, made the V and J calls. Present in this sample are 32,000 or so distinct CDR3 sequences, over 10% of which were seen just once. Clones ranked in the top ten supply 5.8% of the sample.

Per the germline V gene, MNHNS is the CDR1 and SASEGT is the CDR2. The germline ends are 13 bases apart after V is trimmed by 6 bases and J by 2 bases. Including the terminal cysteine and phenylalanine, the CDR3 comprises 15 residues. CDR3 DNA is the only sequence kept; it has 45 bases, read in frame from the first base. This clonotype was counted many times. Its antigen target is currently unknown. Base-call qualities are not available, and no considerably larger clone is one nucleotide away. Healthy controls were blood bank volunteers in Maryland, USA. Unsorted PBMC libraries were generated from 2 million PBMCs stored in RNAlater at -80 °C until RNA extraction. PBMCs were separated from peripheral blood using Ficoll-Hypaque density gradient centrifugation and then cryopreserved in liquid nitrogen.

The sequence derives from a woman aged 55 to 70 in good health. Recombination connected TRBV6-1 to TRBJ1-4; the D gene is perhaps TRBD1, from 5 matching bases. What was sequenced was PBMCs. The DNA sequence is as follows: TGTGCCAGCAGCTCTGGGCCAGGGACTAATGAAAAACTGTTTTTT. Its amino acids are CASSSGPGTNEKLFF.